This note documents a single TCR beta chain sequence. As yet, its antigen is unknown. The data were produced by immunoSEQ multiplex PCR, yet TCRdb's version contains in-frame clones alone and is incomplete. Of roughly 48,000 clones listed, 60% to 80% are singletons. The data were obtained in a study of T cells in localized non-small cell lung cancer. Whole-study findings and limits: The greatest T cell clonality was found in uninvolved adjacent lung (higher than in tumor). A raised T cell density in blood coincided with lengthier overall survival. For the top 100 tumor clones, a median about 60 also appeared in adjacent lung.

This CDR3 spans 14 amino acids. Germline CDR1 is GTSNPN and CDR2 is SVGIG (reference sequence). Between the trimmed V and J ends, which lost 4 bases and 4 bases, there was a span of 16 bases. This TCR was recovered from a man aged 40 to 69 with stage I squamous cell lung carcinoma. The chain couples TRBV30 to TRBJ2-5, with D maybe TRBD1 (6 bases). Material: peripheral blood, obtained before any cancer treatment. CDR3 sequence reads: CAWNHDLGGETQYF. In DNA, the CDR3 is TGTGCCTGGAACCATGACCTAGGGGGAGAGACCCAGTACTTC.